This T cell receptor (beta chain) was captured by sequencing in a study of graft-versus-host responses after intestinal transplantation. Across the whole study: All of the recipients had induction that used anti-thymocyte globulin, then tacrolimus and steroids for around 3 years. Study findings and constraints: Where graft-donor T cell macrochimerism was present, patients had high graft-versus-host to host-versus-graft clonal ratios in allografts.

The CDR3 extends over 15 amino acids. From germline, CDR1 is MDHEN and CDR2 SYDVKM. The J segment lost 3 bases and the V segment lost 3 bases, leaving 7 bases of the junction unmatched. About this clone itself: The antigen is unknown.

Using immunoSEQ multiplex PCR, the repertoire was profiled, and TCRdb retains in-frame clones only, with some absent. Here the sample spans 89,000 or so clones, approximately 82% being singletons. This rearrangement joins TRBV28 to TRBJ2-7, with 8 bases matching TRBD2. This TCR was sampled from a human donor who received an intestinal transplant. The sequences come from unstimulated CD4+ T cells sorted from spleen or lymph node cells, collected before intestinal transplant. Here the CDR3 DNA reads TGTGCCAGCAGTTTTATCGCGGGAGGCTTCTACGAGCAGTACTTC. As protein: CASSFIAGGFYEQYF.